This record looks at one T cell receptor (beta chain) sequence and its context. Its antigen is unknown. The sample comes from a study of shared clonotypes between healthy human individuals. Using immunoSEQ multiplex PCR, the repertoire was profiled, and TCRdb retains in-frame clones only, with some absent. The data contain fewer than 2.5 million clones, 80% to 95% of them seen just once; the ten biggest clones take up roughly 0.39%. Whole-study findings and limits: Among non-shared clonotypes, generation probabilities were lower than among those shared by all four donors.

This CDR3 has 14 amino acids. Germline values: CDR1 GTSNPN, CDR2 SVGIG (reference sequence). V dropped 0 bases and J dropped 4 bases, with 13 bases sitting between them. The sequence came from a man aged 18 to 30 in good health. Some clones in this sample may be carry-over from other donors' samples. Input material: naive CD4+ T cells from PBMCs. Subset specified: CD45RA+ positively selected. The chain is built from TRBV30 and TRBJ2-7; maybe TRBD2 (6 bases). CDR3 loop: CAWSVGTAWYEQYF. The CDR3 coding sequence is TGTGCCTGGAGTGTAGGGACTGCCTGGTACGAGCAGTACTTC.